The 25 T cell receptor beta chains listed next were all sequenced from one sample in a study of T cell changes during pregnancy in multiple sclerosis (dated by TCRdb to about 2019). Libraries were made using the immunoSEQ multiplex PCR assay. Here the immuneACCESS table is served through TCRdb, limited to in-frame sequences with V and J called. Missing clones are a known gap in these copies; in checked studies unresolved V genes cover under half, and the rest lacks a known reason. The sample table contains nearly 60,000 clones; only one count was recorded for roughly nine tenths of them. The ten largest clones add up to approximately 0.49% of the sample. The material was CD4+ T cells from peripheral blood mononuclear cells, obtained after pregnancy. The source is a female donor in good health, enrolled as a control in a pregnancy study.

The V call is TRBV7-8, the J call TRBJ2-7, with D unresolved. Deletions cut 4 bases from V and 0 bases from J, with 10 bases between. This CDR3 is 14 amino acids long. Germline V gene data show CDR1 as SGHVS and CDR2 as FQNEAQ. CDR3 sequence (DNA): TGTGCCAGCAGCTCCGAGCCAGGCTCCTACGAGCAGTACTTC. This translates into CASSSEPGSYEQYF.

J is TRBJ2-7 and V is TRBV21-1; whether TRBD2, the table's D call, matches the DNA was not checked. TRBV21-1 is a pseudogene. The CDR3 is 12 residues long. The CDR3 reads CASSRTDYEQYF. For the CDR3, the DNA is TGTGCCAGCAGCAGGACTGATTACGAGCAGTACTTC.

The chain is built from TRBV4-2 and TRBJ2-3, with 15 bases fitting TRBD2. CDR1 LGHNA and CDR2 YNFKEQ come from the germline V gene. After removal of 5 bases from V and 4 bases from J, the junction contained 10 bases not matched to a gene. The CDR3 consists of 18 residues. The CDR3 DNA reads TGTGCCAGCAGCTCACCGGGACTAGCGGGGGGCCGTTCAGATACGCAGTATTTT. Encoded protein: CASSSPGLAGGRSDTQYF.

The rearrangement links TRBV11-2 to TRBJ2-3; maybe TRBD2 (6 bases). The CDR3 totals 16 residues. The germline gives CDR1 SGHAT, CDR2 FQNNGV. The V end was cut by 0 bases, the J end by 7 bases, with 17 bases between. CDR3 region: CASSLDRSGGVNTQYF. The CDR3 nucleotides read TGTGCCAGCAGCTTAGATCGAAGCGGCGGGGTGAATACGCAGTATTTT. Full variable domain (remainder filled in from reference TRBV11-2 and TRBJ2-3): EAGVAQSPRYKIIEKRQSVAFWCNPISGHATLYWYQQILGQGPKLLIQFQNNGVVDDSQLPKDRFSAERLKGVDSTLKIQPAKLEDSAVYLCASSLDRSGGVNTQYFGPGTRLTVL.

The chain has TRBV2 and TRBJ2-7; maybe TRBD1 (6 bases). Per germline, CDR1 SNHLY and CDR2 FYNNEI. Trimming took off 5 bases at V and 4 bases at J, with 15 bases between the two ends. There are 14 residues in the CDR3. DNA for the CDR3: TGTGCCAGCAGTCGGTCCCGGGACATATACGAGCAGTACTTC. Protein: CASSRSRDIYEQYF.

The chain links TRBV11-2 to TRBJ1-4, with TRBD1 matching 7 bases. With 4 bases clipped from V and 8 bases from J, the junction kept 10 bases outside the gene matches. Germline assignment: CDR1 SGHAT and CDR2 FQNNGV. The CDR3 is 15 residues long. CDR3 in amino acids: CASSWTGTVGEKLFF. Written as DNA, the CDR3 is TGTGCCAGCAGCTGGACCGGGACAGTTGGGGAAAAACTGTTTTTT.

The V gene is TRBV11-3, the J gene TRBJ1-3; 8 nucleotides align to TRBD1. Looked up from germline, CDR1 is SGHNT and CDR2 is YENEEA. The trim removed 1 base at V and 6 bases at J, leaving 5 bases unmatched. The CDR3 length is 15 residues. CDR3 in amino acids: CASSLARQGLNTIYF. The CDR3 nucleotides are TGTGCCAGCAGCTTAGCTCGACAGGGGTTAAACACCATATATTTT.

This clone was found once. This sequence joins TRBV9 and TRBJ2-3; no clear D gene. The V gene's germline CDR1 is SGDLS and CDR2 YYNGEE. This CDR3 region has 12 residues. V was clipped by 2 bases and J by 7 bases, with 8 bases between them. The CDR3 sequence: CASSVESNTQYF. Here the CDR3 DNA reads TGTGCCAGCAGCGTGGAGTCAAATACGCAGTATTTT.

This clone has more than one count but fewer than ten. The chain employs TRBV7-3 and TRBJ2-2; D gene unclear. The CDR3 consists of 14 residues. From germline, CDR1 is SGHTA and CDR2 FQGTGA. V lost 9 bases to trimming and J lost 4 bases, with 15 bases between them. CDR3 nucleotides: TGTGCCAGTCGGCTAGAATCATTCACCGGGGAGCTGTTTTTT. Its translation: CASRLESFTGELFF.

This clone was counted a single time. CDR3 amino acids: CASSRDRDGYGYTF. The CDR3 DNA reads TGTGCCAGCAGCCGGGACAGGGATGGGTATGGCTACACCTTC. The chain recombines TRBV27 with TRBJ1-2; 9 nucleotides match TRBD1. The CDR3 length is 14 residues. The trim removed 6 bases at V and 5 bases at J, leaving 7 bases unmatched. CDR1 and CDR2 (germline): MNHEY, SMNVEV (reference sequence).

This clone showed up just once. This chain links TRBV5-1 with TRBJ2-3, with 7 bases aligning to TRBD1. CDR1 and CDR2 from the germline V gene are SGHRS and YFSETQ. This CDR3 comprises 16 residues. V lost 3 bases, J lost 2 bases, and 9 bases stayed unmatched. This CDR3 reads CASSWTGTDTTDTQYF. The CDR3 DNA reads TGCGCCAGCAGCTGGACCGGGACAGATACCACAGATACGCAGTATTTT.

The chain is built from TRBV5-6 and TRBJ1-1; D ambiguous. Germline V gene data show CDR1 as SGHDT and CDR2 as YYEEEE. The CDR3 sequence is 14 residues long. V gave up 4 bases and J gave up 7 bases, with 17 bases separating them. CDR3 loop: CASSNGPAAGEAFF. In nucleotides, the CDR3 is TGTGCCAGCAGCAACGGACCAGCGGCGGGTGAAGCTTTCTTT. Drawing the rest from reference TRBV5-6 and TRBJ1-1, the complete variable domain is DAGVTQSPTHLIKTRGQQVTLRCSPKSGHDTVSWYQQALGQGPQFIFQYYEEEERQRGNFPDRFSGHQFPNYSSELNVNALLLGDSALYLCASSNGPAAGEAFFGQGTRLTVV.

The rearrangement joins TRBV11-3 to TRBJ1-1, with D tentatively TRBD1 (6 bases). The germline V gene has CDR1 SGHNT and CDR2 YENEEA. V shed 5 bases and J shed 5 bases, with 12 bases lying between them. This CDR3 region has 13 residues. The DNA for the CDR3 is TGTGCCAGCAGCCCAGGACAGAGGACTGAAGCTTTCTTT. Translating gives CASSPGQRTEAFF.

This clone has only one observation. The chain recombines TRBV6-6 with TRBJ2-1; tentatively, D is TRBD2 (5 bases). The CDR3 is 16 amino acids. Germline values: CDR1 MNHNY, CDR2 SVGAGI (reference sequence). V lost 6 bases to trimming and J lost 0 bases, with 15 bases between them. The CDR3 DNA sequence: TGTGCCAGCAGCTCCGGGGTCCGATTCTCCTACAATGAGCAGTTCTTC. Translation gives CASSSGVRFSYNEQFF.

The chain carries TRBV5-5 and TRBJ2-7; 7 bases are shared with TRBD1. CDR1 is SGHKS and CDR2 is YYEKEE in the germline V gene (reference sequence). The V gene end was trimmed by 4 bases and the J gene end by 1 base; junction bases not matched to a gene: 8. This CDR3 is 15 amino acids long. CDR3 residues: CASSLGWDSSYEQYF. The CDR3 nucleotides are TGTGCCAGCAGCCTGGGGTGGGACAGTTCCTACGAGCAGTACTTC. The full variable domain, completed using reference TRBV5-5 and TRBJ2-7, is DAGVTQSPTHLIKTRGQQVTLRCSPISGHKSVSWYQQVLGQGPQFIFQYYEKEERGRGNFPDRFSARQFPNYSSELNVNALLLGDSALYLCASSLGWDSSYEQYFGPGTRLTVT.

The chain carries TRBV5-4 and TRBJ1-3, with 10 bases matching TRBD1. This CDR3 contains 19 residues. Germline V CDR1 and CDR2: SGHNT, YYREEE (reference sequence). With 4 bases clipped from V and 0 bases from J, the junction kept 13 bases outside the gene matches. The CDR3 loop is CASSLGGTGDLNSGNTIYF. In nucleotides, the CDR3 is TGTGCCAGCAGCCTGGGAGGGACAGGGGACTTAAACTCTGGAAACACCATATATTTT.

J is TRBJ1-6 and V is TRBV7-8, with D maybe TRBD1 (6 bases). The length of the CDR3 is 16 residues. Germline V gene data show CDR1 as SGHVS and CDR2 as FQNEAQ. Trimming removed 1 base at V and 11 bases at J, with 18 bases between. The CDR3 DNA reads TGTGCCAGCAGCTTAGGAACTAGGGGGTCCCTTCCACCCCTCCACTTT. It translates to CASSLGTRGSLPPLHF. Full variable domain (remainder filled in from reference TRBV7-8 and TRBJ1-6): GAGVSQSPRYKVAKRGQDVALRCDPISGHVSLFWYQQALGQGPEFLTYFQNEAQLDKSGLPSDRFFAERPEGSVSTLKIQRTQQEDSAVYLCASSLGTRGSLPPLHFGNGTRLTVT.

V usage is TRBV7-9 and J usage is TRBJ2-7; 7 nucleotides agree with TRBD1. Germline V gives CDR1 SEHNR, CDR2 FQNEAQ (reference sequence). Trimming at V came to 7 bases and at J to 6 bases, leaving 12 bases not matched to a gene. This CDR3 contains 14 residues. The CDR3 loop reads CASTTASTGTEQYF. DNA of the CDR3: TGTGCCAGCACCACTGCCTCGACAGGGACCGAGCAGTACTTC.

This clone has only a few counts. The chain combines TRBV30 with TRBJ2-1; 10 nucleotides match TRBD1. The CDR3 sequence is 14 residues long. Germline lookup yields CDR1 GTSNPN and CDR2 SVGIG (reference sequence). The V gene end was trimmed by 2 bases and the J gene end by 6 bases; junction bases not matched to a gene: 4. This chain's CDR3 is CAWSIGQGVNEQFF. Here the CDR3 DNA reads TGTGCCTGGAGTATCGGACAGGGGGTCAATGAGCAGTTCTTC.

V gene TRBV7-2 combines with J gene TRBJ2-1, with TRBD2 as a possible D gene (6 bases). Germline V gene data show CDR1 as SGHTA and CDR2 as FQGNSA. This CDR3 spans 16 amino acids. Between the trimmed V and J ends, which lost 4 bases and 3 bases, there was a span of 16 bases. This CDR3 is CASSSTRTNLYNEQFF. DNA of the CDR3: TGTGCCAGCAGCTCGACCCGGACTAATCTCTACAATGAGCAGTTCTTC.

The rearrangement uses TRBV11-3 and TRBJ1-1, with D hard to call. CDR3 length equals 13 residues. Germline-derived CDR1 and CDR2 are SGHNT and YENEEA. V lost 7 bases to trimming and J lost 0 bases, with 9 bases between them. As DNA, the CDR3 is TGTGCCAGCATAGGACTCCTGAACACTGAAGCTTTCTTT. Translating gives CASIGLLNTEAFF.

The chain is built from TRBV27 and TRBJ1-1; 11 bases are a match to TRBD1. V shed 8 bases, J shed 0 bases, and the junction held 14 bases outside the gene matches. Germline loops: CDR1 MNHEY, CDR2 SMNVEV (reference sequence). The length of the CDR3 is 18 residues. This chain's CDR3 is CASARTGGDRGMNTEAFF. CDR3 sequence (DNA): TGTGCCAGCGCCCGGACAGGGGGCGATCGGGGGATGAACACTGAAGCTTTCTTT.

V gene TRBV7-9 combines with J gene TRBJ2-1; 8 bases align to TRBD2. V lost 3 bases, J lost 3 bases, and 4 bases stayed unmatched. Germline assignment: CDR1 SEHNR and CDR2 FQNEAQ (reference sequence). This CDR3 region has 15 residues. In DNA, the CDR3 is TGTGCCAGCAGCTTTGACGGGGGGGGCTACAATGAGCAGTTCTTC. It specifies CASSFDGGGYNEQFF.

The chain employs TRBV21-1 and TRBJ2-7; TRBD2, as called in the table, went unchecked against the DNA. TRBV21-1 is a listed pseudogene. This CDR3 is built from 16 residues. The CDR3 is CASSKTSRDSAYEQYF. The CDR3 nucleotides read TGTGCCAGCAGCAAAACCAGTAGGGATAGCGCTTACGAGCAGTACTTC.

This clone was seen only once. The V call is TRBV13, the J call TRBJ2-5; a possible D gene is TRBD2 (6 bases). V lost 4 bases and J 3 bases, leaving 6 bases between the germline ends. CDR1 is PRHDT, CDR2 FYEKMQ, per germline (reference sequence). CDR3 size: 12 residues. The CDR3 region is CASSWGEETQYF. As DNA, the CDR3 is TGTGCCAGCAGCTGGGGGGAAGAGACCCAGTACTTC.